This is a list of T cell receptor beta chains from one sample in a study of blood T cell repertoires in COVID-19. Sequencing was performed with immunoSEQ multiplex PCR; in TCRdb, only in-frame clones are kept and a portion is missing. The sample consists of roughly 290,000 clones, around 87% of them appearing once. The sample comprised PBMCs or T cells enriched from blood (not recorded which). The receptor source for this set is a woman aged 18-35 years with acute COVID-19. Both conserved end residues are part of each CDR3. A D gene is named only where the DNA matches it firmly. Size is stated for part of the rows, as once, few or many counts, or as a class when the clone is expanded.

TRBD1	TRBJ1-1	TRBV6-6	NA	TGTGCCAGCAGACTAAGGGCCCAGGGGGTGAACACTGAAGCTTTCTTT	CASRLRAQGVNTEAFF
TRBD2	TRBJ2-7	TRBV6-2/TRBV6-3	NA	TGTGCCAGCAGTACAACTAGCGGAATCTCCTACGAGCAGTACTTC	CASSTTSGISYEQYF
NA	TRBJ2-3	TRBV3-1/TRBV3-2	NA	TGTGCCAGCAGCCCTTGGACTAGCACAGATACGCAGTATTTT	CASSPWTSTDTQYF
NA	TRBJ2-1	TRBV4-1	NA	TGCGCCAGCAGCCAGGATCCCTCCGGGGGCTCCTACAATGAGCAGTTCTTC	CASSQDPSGGSYNEQFF
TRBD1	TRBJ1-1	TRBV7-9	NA	TGTGCCAGCAGCCCGGACAGGGGGCTGAACACTGAAGCTTTCTTT	CASSPDRGLNTEAFF
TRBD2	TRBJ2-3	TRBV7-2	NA	TGTGCCAGCATCAAAGAGGGCGGGACTAGCGGGACCTCGACAGATACGCAGTATTTT	CASIKEGGTSGTSTDTQYF
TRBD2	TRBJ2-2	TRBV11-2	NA	TGTGCCAGCAGCTTAGCGCTAGCGGCCGCGAACACCGGGGAGCTGTTTTTT	CASSLALAAANTGELFF
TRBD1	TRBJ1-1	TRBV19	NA	TGTGCCAGTAGTATCCAGGGGGTCGTGAACACTGAAGCTTTCTTT	CASSIQGVVNTEAFF
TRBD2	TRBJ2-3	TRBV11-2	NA	TGTGCCAGCAGCTTAGCGGGGGGGCTAGCGGGAGGGCCAACAGATACGCAGTATTTT	CASSLAGGLAGGPTDTQYF
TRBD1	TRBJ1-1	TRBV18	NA	TGTGCCAGCTCATCACAGGGGGATACATGGGGCACTGAAGCTTTCTTT	CASSSQGDTWGTEAFF
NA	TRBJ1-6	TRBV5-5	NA	TGTGCCAGCAGCGCCAGGGCCCTCCAGGGTAATTCACCCCTCCACTTT	CASSARALQGNSPLHF
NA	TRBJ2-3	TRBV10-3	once	TGTGCCATCAATGGCGGGATGAGCACAGATACGCAGTATTTT	CAINGGMSTDTQYF
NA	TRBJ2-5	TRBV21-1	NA	TGTGCCAGCAGCTTACGGAGGACCAAAGAGACCCAGTACTTC	CASSLRRTKETQYF
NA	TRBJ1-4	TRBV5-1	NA	TGCGCCAGCAGCTTTGGCGGGAGGAGAGCAACTAATGAAAAACTGTTTTTT	CASSFGGRRATNEKLFF
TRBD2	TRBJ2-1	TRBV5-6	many	TGTGCCAGCAGCGTCGGGACTAGCGGTTACAATGAGCAGTTCTTC	CASSVGTSGYNEQFF
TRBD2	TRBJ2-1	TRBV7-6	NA	TGTGCCAGCAGTCTCAGCGGGAGCCGGATTTCCTACAATGAGCAGTTCTTC	CASSLSGSRISYNEQFF